This T cell receptor (beta chain) was found in a study of blood T cell repertoires in COVID-19. In the study overall: Acute and convalescent COVID-19 samples came from the United States, Italy and Spain. Sources were T cells, B-cell-depleted T cells, or PBMCs; the material itself was cDNA or gDNA.

Per the original methods: Amplification of reference gene primers provided the estimated nucleated cell counts. Data came from immunoSEQ multiplex PCR; TCRdb stores just in-frame clones and leaves some out. The V and J calls and clone size are taken from that table; D and trimming were inferred from the DNA. Among some 120,000 clones listed, over 60% were seen once. Germline assignment: CDR1 GTSNPN and CDR2 SVGIG (reference sequence). The CDR3 loop spans 13 amino acids. V was clipped by 0 bases and J by 2 bases, with 7 bases between them. This clone has a single count. The sample holds other DNA sequences that translate to the same CDR3.

This chain connects TRBV30 to TRBJ1-1; D gene ambiguous. The sequence derives from a man aged 35 to 55 with active or convalescent COVID-19. Material for sequencing was peripheral blood. CDR3 in amino acids: CAWSVRGNTEAFF. The CDR3 DNA reads TGTGCCTGGAGTGTACGAGGAAACACTGAAGCTTTCTTT.